The 20 T cell receptor beta chains below were found in one sample sequenced in a study of cytomegalovirus exposure and HLA in healthy donors. PCR amplification relied on 60 Vbeta primers (plus 13 Jbeta primers). The repertoire was sequenced with immunoSEQ multiplex PCR; TCRdb's copy has only in-frame clones and lacks some. The sample includes about 220,000 clones, approximately 88% seen only once; the top ten take roughly 0.7%. The sample consisted of PBMCs. Every receptor here comes from a boy aged 2 to 9 in good health and CMV-seronegative.

The J gene is TRBJ2-7, the V gene TRBV30; 10 bases are a match to TRBD1. Losses at the gene ends were 2 bases for V and 3 bases for J; bases not matched to a gene: 7. Germline V gives CDR1 GTSNPN, CDR2 SVGIG (reference sequence). The CDR3 loop spans 15 amino acids. DNA of the CDR3: TGTGCCTGGAGTCCGGACAGGGGGAGTAGCTACGAGCAGTACTTC. Residues: CAWSPDRGSSYEQYF.

The chain couples TRBV6-5 to TRBJ2-2, with a possible D match to TRBD2 (6 bases). Looked up from germline, CDR1 is MNHEY and CDR2 is SVGAGI. Trimming removed 0 bases from V and 3 bases from J, with 8 bases in between. The length of the CDR3 is 15 residues. CDR3 sequence: CASSYSGGDTGELFF. CDR3 in DNA: TGTGCCAGCAGTTACTCCGGAGGGGACACCGGGGAGCTGTTTTTT.

The chain joins TRBV13 to TRBJ2-7, with a weak D call TRBD2 (5 bases). Trimming cost V 0 bases and J 7 bases, with 16 bases left between them. The CDR3 totals 15 residues. CDR1 PRHDT and CDR2 FYEKMQ come from the germline V gene (reference sequence). The chain's CDR3 is CASSLGGKAQWEQYF. The CDR3, as DNA: TGTGCCAGCAGCTTAGGCGGGAAGGCCCAGTGGGAGCAGTACTTC.

This clone was detected once. The gene calls are TRBV4-2 and TRBJ2-7; 12 bases line up with TRBD2. Germline V gene data show CDR1 as LGHNA and CDR2 as YNFKEQ. The junction had 3 bases not matched to a gene; V was cut back by 5 bases and J by 1 base. CDR3 length equals 15 residues. CDR3 protein: CASSALAGGSYEQYF. CDR3 sequence (DNA): TGTGCCAGCAGCGCACTAGCGGGAGGATCCTACGAGCAGTACTTC.

The chain is built from TRBV13 and TRBJ1-1, with a tentative D call TRBD1 (5 bases). The CDR3 totals 14 residues. Trimming took off 4 bases at V and 4 bases at J, with 13 bases between the two ends. From germline, CDR1 is PRHDT and CDR2 FYEKMQ (reference sequence). DNA of the CDR3: TGTGCCAGCAGCTCACCCGTGCAGGGCACTGAAGCTTTCTTT. Translated, it gives CASSSPVQGTEAFF.

The V gene is TRBV5-5, the J gene TRBJ2-7, with no clear D. The CDR3 sequence is 14 residues long. CDR1 and CDR2 (germline): SGHKS, YYEKEE (reference sequence). V shed 0 bases and J shed 3 bases, with 10 bases lying between them. The CDR3 reads CASSLVADFYEQYF. The CDR3 bases are TGTGCCAGCAGCTTGGTCGCGGATTTCTACGAGCAGTACTTC.

This clone has a handful of counts. The rearrangement joins TRBV6-1 to TRBJ1-5; the D gene is possibly TRBD1 (5 bases). V was trimmed by 2 bases and J by 4 bases, leaving 6 bases between them. Germline CDR1 and CDR2: MNHNS and SASEGT. CDR3 size: 13 residues. The CDR3: CASSERGNQPQHF. In DNA form, the CDR3 reads TGTGCCAGCAGTGAACGGGGGAATCAGCCCCAGCATTTT.

For this clone: Other DNA sequences in the same sample also yield this CDR3. The rearrangement joins TRBV7-6 to TRBJ2-1; D possibly corresponds to TRBD2 (6 bases). Germline assignment: CDR1 SGHVS and CDR2 FNYEAQ. There are 15 residues in the CDR3. Trimming removed 2 bases from V and 1 base from J, with 9 bases in between. The CDR3 DNA reads TGTGCCAGCAGCTTATTGCGGGGTTCCTACAATGAGCAGTTCTTC. It translates to CASSLLRGSYNEQFF.

This chain links TRBV11-2 with TRBJ2-2, with TRBD2 matching 12 bases. Germline CDR1 is SGHAT and CDR2 is FQNNGV. After removal of 0 bases from V and 3 bases from J, the junction contained 5 bases not matched to a gene. The CDR3 loop spans 18 amino acids. This CDR3 reads CASSLEGLAGGYTGELFF. As DNA, the CDR3 is TGTGCCAGCAGCTTAGAAGGGCTAGCGGGGGGGTACACCGGGGAGCTGTTTTTT.

This rearrangement joins TRBV7-8 to TRBJ2-1, with 7 bases aligning to TRBD1. The CDR3 loop spans 15 amino acids. Germline loops: CDR1 SGHVS, CDR2 FQNEAQ. V dropped 4 bases and J dropped 5; count of bases not matched to a gene: 8. In nucleotides, the CDR3 is TGTGCCAGCAGCTCAAATGGACAGGAAAACAATGAGCAGTTCTTC. Its translation is CASSSNGQENNEQFF. The full variable domain, completed using reference TRBV7-8 and TRBJ2-1, is GAGVSQSPRYKVAKRGQDVALRCDPISGHVSLFWYQQALGQGPEFLTYFQNEAQLDKSGLPSDRFFAERPEGSVSTLKIQRTQQEDSAVYLCASSSNGQENNEQFFGPGTRLTVL.

The chain has TRBV9 and TRBJ2-7, with TRBD2 matching over 14 bases. The germline V gene encodes CDR1 SGDLS and CDR2 YYNGEE. With 4 bases clipped from V and 3 bases from J, the junction kept 6 bases outside the gene matches. The CDR3 extends over 16 amino acids. This CDR3 reads CASSPSGLAGVYEQYF. CDR3 nucleotides: TGTGCCAGCAGCCCGTCGGGACTAGCGGGGGTCTACGAGCAGTACTTC.

This chain connects TRBV12-5 to TRBJ2-2; TRBD2 matches at 10 bases. Trimming cost V 4 bases and J 5 bases; bases outside gene matches: 10. CDR1 and CDR2 (germline): LGHNT, FRNRAP. CDR3 length: 17 residues. In nucleotides, the CDR3 is TGTGCTAGTGGTTATCAAGCGGGGGGGTCGAGAACCGGGGAGCTGTTTTTT. It translates to CASGYQAGGSRTGELFF.

The chain links TRBV5-6 to TRBJ1-1, with D perhaps TRBD1 (6 bases). V was shortened by 2 bases and J by 1 base, with 15 bases between the two germline ends. Germline V CDR1 and CDR2: SGHDT, YYEEEE. The CDR3 length is 16 residues. The CDR3 reads CASSFYSLGANTEAFF. CDR3 sequence (DNA): TGTGCCAGCAGCTTCTATAGTTTGGGGGCGAACACTGAAGCTTTCTTT.

This chain uses TRBV29-1 with TRBJ1-2; 9 bases map to TRBD1. CDR1 SQVTM and CDR2 ANQGSEA come from the germline V gene. CDR3 length: 14 residues. The trim removed 5 bases at V and 8 bases at J, leaving 12 bases unmatched. The CDR3, as DNA: TGCAGCGTTAACCACAGGGGGCGTTTAGAAGGCTACACCTTC. This codes for CSVNHRGRLEGYTF.

This clone was picked up a small number of times. This chain uses TRBV27 with TRBJ2-7; possible D gene TRBD1, 6 bases. Germline loops: CDR1 MNHEY, CDR2 SMNVEV (reference sequence). V was cut by 5 bases and J by 3 bases, with 11 bases left in between. This CDR3 is built from 13 residues. In DNA, the CDR3 is TGTGCCAGCAGTCCGTCGGACAGCTACGAGCAGTACTTC. Its translation is CASSPSDSYEQYF.

V is TRBV30 and J is TRBJ2-2; a possible D gene is TRBD1 (5 bases). Trimming removed 8 bases from V and 7 bases from J, with 11 bases in between. CDR3 size: 11 residues. Per the germline V gene, CDR1 is GTSNPN and CDR2 is SVGIG (reference sequence). CDR3 loop: CAGRERGELFF. CDR3 sequence (DNA): TGTGCCGGCAGGGAACGCGGGGAGCTGTTTTTT.

V is TRBV18 and J is TRBJ2-1; TRBD1 agrees at 7 bases. Trimming took 2 bases from V and 2 from J; bases not matched to a gene: 3. The CDR3 has 15 residues. Per germline, CDR1 KGHSH and CDR2 LQKENI. CDR3 DNA: TGTGCCAGCTCACCAGGGCAGGGGGCCTACAATGAGCAGTTCTTC. Its translation is CASSPGQGAYNEQFF.

J is TRBJ2-1 and V is TRBV5-1; 7 bases agree with TRBD2. This CDR3 spans 15 amino acids. Germline V gene sequence: CDR1 SGHRS, CDR2 YFSETQ. V gave up 1 base and J gave up 6 bases; unmatched junction bases: 7. CDR3 DNA: TGCGCCAGCAGCTTGAGCGGGGCAGACCTCAATGAGCAGTTCTTC. Translating it yields CASSLSGADLNEQFF.

This rearrangement joins TRBV27 to TRBJ2-2, with 14 bases aligning to TRBD2. The CDR3 is 18 residues long. Germline-derived CDR1 and CDR2 are MNHEY and SMNVEV (reference sequence). With 2 bases clipped from V and 2 bases from J, the junction kept 4 bases outside the gene matches. The CDR3: CASSLRTSGRLNTGELFF. CDR3 DNA: TGTGCCAGCAGTTTAAGGACTAGCGGGAGGTTAAACACCGGGGAGCTGTTTTTT.

V gene TRBV12-5 combines with J gene TRBJ2-7; TRBD2 matches 8 bases. Germline trimming cut 9 bases from V and 5 bases from J; bases unmatched to any gene: 12. Looked up from germline, CDR1 is LGHNT and CDR2 is FRNRAP. This CDR3 contains 14 residues. The CDR3: CARASGRRGDEQYF. As DNA, the CDR3 is TGTGCTAGAGCCAGCGGGAGAAGAGGGGACGAGCAGTACTTC. Based on the CDR3 plus reference TRBV12-5 and TRBJ2-7, the full variable domain is DARVTQTPRHKVTEMGQEVTMRCQPILGHNTVFWYRQTMMQGLELLAYFRNRAPLDDSGMPKDRFSAEMPDATLATLKIQPSEPRDSAVYFCARASGRRGDEQYFGPGTRLTVT.